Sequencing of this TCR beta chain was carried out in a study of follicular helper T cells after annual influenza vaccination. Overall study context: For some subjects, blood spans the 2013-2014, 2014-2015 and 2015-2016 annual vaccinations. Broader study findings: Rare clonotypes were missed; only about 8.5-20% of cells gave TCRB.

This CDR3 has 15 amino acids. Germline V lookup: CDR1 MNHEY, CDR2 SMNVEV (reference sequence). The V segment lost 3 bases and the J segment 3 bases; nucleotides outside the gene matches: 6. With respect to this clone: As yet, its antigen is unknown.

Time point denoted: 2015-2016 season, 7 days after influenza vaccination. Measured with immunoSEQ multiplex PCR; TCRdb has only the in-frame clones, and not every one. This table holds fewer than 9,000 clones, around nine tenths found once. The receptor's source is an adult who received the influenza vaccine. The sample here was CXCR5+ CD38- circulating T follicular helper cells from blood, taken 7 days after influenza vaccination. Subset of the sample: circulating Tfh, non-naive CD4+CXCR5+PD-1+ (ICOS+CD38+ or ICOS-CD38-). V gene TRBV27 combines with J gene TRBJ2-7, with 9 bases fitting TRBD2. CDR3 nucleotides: TGTGCCAGCAGTTTCTTTCCTAGCGGGGACTACGAGCAGTACTTC. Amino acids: CASSFFPSGDYEQYF.